This entry concerns a single T cell receptor (beta chain). Its antigen is not identified. CDR3 length equals 12 residues. Germline values: CDR1 KGHSH, CDR2 LQKENI. V was pared by 0 bases and J by 12 bases, with 11 bases between. Produced via immunoSEQ multiplex PCR; TCRdb's table is partial and in-frame only. The sample lists roughly 14,000 clones, over 90% occurring once. The data derive from a study of STAT3 mutations in large granular lymphocyte leukemia. Findings of the study overall: Every T-cell large granular lymphocyte leukemia patient had at least one immunodominant TCR beta clonotype.

The chain links TRBV18 to TRBJ1-2, with D possibly TRBD1 on 6 matching bases. This receptor was identified in a woman aged 45-59 years with T-cell large granular lymphocyte leukemia. Some clones in this sample may be carry-over from other donors' samples. The sample was peripheral blood mononuclear cells. Here the CDR3 reads CASSPPRQDHTF. Here the CDR3 DNA reads TGTGCCAGCTCACCACCCCGACAGGATCACACCTTC.